This T cell receptor beta chain comes out of a study of post-analysis software for immune sequencing data. Study results and caveats: Compared with controls, patients had more of about five TRBV segments, including TRBV5-6, TRBV5-1 and TRBV20-1. Multiple sclerosis patients had significantly lower normalized Chao1 diversity than controls.

Worth noting for this clonotype: Its antigen is currently unknown.

CDR3 size: 17 residues. V dropped 3 bases and J dropped 8 bases, with 22 bases sitting between them. Germline lookup yields CDR1 MNHEY and CDR2 SMNVEV (reference sequence). The library was made from cDNA and included unique molecular identifiers. A population of roughly 0.85 to 11 million T cells gave rise to about half a million cDNA molecules. TCRdb passed the PCR reads through MiXCR, listing each CDR3 protein once. The repertoire holds about 810,000 distinct CDR3 sequences, approximately 53% seen once, with approximately 4.2% in the top ten. The clonotype comes from a girl aged 5 to 17 with multiple sclerosis. This chain connects TRBV27 to TRBJ1-4; D is possibly TRBD1 (5 bases). The sequenced sample was blood. CDR3 loop: CASSFLRAGGIFEKLFF. The CDR3 nucleotides read TGTGCCAGCAGTTTTCTTAGGGCCGGGGGGATTTTCGAAAAACTGTTTTTT. The whole variable domain, filled in from reference TRBV27 and TRBJ1-4, reads EAQVTQNPRYLITVTGKKLTVTCSQNMNHEYMSWYRQDPGLGLRQIYYSMNVEVTDKGDVPEGYKVSRKEKRNFPLILESPSPNQTSLYFCASSFLRAGGIFEKLFFGSGTQLSVL.